What follows describes a single TCR beta chain. This specimen belongs to a study of cytotoxic CD8 clonotypes in ibrutinib-treated CLL. Sequencing used immunoSEQ multiplex PCR; TCRdb keeps in-frame clones, though not all of them. The data show approximately 92,000 clones, roughly four fifths seen once. This CDR3 has 13 amino acids. The trim removed 6 bases at V and 6 bases at J, leaving 7 bases unmatched. Germline V gene lookup returns CDR1 SGHTA and CDR2 FQGNSA. The rearrangement links TRBV7-2 to TRBJ1-2; 7 nucleotides agree with TRBD1. The source of this sequence is a human donor with chronic lymphocytic leukemia. Sample: PBMCs, taken after 24 months of ibrutinib treatment. CDR3 DNA: TGTGCCAGCAGTATACAGGGGTCCGATGGCTACACCTTC. Protein: CASSIQGSDGYTF.